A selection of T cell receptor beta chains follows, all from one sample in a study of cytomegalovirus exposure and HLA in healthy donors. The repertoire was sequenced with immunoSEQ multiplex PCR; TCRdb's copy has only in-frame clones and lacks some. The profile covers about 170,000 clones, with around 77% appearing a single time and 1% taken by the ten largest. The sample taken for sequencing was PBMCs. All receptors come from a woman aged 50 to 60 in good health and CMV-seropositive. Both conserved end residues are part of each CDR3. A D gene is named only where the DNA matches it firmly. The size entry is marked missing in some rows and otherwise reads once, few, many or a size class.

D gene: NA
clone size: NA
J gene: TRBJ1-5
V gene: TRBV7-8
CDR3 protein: CASSLAPTTTASNQPQHF
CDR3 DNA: TGTGCCAGCAGCTTAGCCCCAACCACGACAGCTAGCAATCAGCCCCAGCATTTT

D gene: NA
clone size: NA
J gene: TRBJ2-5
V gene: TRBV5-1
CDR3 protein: CASSLVATAYQETQYF
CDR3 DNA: TGCGCCAGCAGCTTGGTTGCCACCGCGTACCAAGAGACCCAGTACTTC

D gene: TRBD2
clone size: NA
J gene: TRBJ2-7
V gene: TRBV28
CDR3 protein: CASSRAGGPSEQYF
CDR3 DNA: TGTGCCAGCTCACGAGCGGGAGGGCCCAGTGAGCAGTACTTC

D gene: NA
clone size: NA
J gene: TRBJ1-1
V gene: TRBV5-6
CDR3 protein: CASSLAGVWPNTEAFF
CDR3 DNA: TGTGCCAGCAGCTTGGCCGGGGTCTGGCCGAACACTGAAGCTTTCTTT

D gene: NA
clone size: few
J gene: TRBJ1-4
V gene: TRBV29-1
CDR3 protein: CSVAQGTNEKLFF
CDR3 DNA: TGCAGCGTTGCACAGGGTACTAATGAAAAACTGTTTTTT

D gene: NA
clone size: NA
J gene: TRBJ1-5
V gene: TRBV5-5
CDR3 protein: CASSLQVLGNQPQHF
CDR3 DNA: TGTGCCAGCAGCCTACAGGTTTTGGGCAATCAGCCCCAGCATTTT

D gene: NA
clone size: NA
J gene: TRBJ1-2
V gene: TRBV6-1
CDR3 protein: CASSPSGQTNYGYTF
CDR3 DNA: TGTGCCAGCAGCCCTTCGGGACAAACTAACTATGGCTACACCTTC

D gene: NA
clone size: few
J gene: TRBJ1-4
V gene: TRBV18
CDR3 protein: CASSPSTANEKLFF
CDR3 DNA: TGTGCCAGCTCACCTTCCACGGCTAATGAAAAACTGTTTTTT

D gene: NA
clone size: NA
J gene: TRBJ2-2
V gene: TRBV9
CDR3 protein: CASSVPGFTNTGELFF
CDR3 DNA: TGTGCCAGCAGCGTACCAGGGTTTACGAACACCGGGGAGCTGTTTTTT

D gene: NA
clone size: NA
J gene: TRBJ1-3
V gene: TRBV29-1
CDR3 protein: CSVASFSGNTIYF
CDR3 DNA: TGCAGCGTTGCCAGTTTCTCTGGAAACACCATATATTTT

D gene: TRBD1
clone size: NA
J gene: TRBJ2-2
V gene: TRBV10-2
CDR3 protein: CASRSGTGGTGELFF
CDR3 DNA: TGCGCCAGCAGATCCGGGACAGGGGGTACCGGGGAGCTGTTTTTT

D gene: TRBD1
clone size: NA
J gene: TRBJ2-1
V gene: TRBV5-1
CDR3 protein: CASSLAGQGARDEQFF
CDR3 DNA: TGCGCCAGCAGCTTGGCGGGACAGGGGGCGCGCGATGAGCAGTTCTTC

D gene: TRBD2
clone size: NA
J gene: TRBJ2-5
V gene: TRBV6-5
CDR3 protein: CASRATFPSGEQYF
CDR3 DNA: TGTGCCAGCAGGGCTACATTCCCTAGCGGAGAGCAGTACTTC

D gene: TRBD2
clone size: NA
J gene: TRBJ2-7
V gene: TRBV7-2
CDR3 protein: CASSSGTSGRLYEQYF
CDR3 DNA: TGTGCCAGCAGCTCCGGGACTAGCGGGAGACTTTACGAGCAGTACTTC

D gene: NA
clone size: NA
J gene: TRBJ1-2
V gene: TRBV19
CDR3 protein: CASSGQGRVVSGYTF
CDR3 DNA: TGTGCCAGTAGCGGTCAGGGCAGGGTCGTGAGTGGCTACACCTTC

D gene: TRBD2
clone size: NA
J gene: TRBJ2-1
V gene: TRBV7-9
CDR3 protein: CSSSSWTSGRYNEQFF
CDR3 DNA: TGTTCCAGCAGCTCCTGGACTAGCGGGAGGTATAATGAGCAGTTCTTC

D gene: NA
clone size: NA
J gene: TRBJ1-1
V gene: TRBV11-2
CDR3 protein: CASSLGARNTEAFF
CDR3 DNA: TGTGCCAGCAGCTTAGGGGCCAGGAACACTGAAGCTTTCTTT

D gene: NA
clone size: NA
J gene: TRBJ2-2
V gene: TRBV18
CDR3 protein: CASSLSTTGELFF
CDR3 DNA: TGTGCCAGCTCACTCTCTACCACCGGGGAGCTGTTTTTT

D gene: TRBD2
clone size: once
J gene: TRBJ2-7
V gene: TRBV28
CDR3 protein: CASSPHSGTYEQYF
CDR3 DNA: TGTGCCAGCAGTCCCCATAGCGGGACCTACGAGCAGTACTTC

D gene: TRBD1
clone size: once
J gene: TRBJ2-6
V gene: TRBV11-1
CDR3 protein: CASSRDRSGANVLTF
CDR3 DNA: TGTGCCAGCAGCCGGGACAGAAGTGGGGCCAACGTCCTGACTTTC

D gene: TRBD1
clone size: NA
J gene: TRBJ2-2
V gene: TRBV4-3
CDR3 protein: CASSQEGTGYGELFF
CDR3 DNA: TGCGCCAGCAGCCAAGAGGGGACAGGGTACGGGGAGCTGTTTTTT

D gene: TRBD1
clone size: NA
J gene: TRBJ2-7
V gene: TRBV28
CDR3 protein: CASSPTPGQGPYEQYF
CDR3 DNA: TGTGCCAGCAGCCCAACACCGGGACAGGGCCCCTACGAGCAGTACTTC

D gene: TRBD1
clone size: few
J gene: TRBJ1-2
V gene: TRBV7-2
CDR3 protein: CASSSGQTYGYTF
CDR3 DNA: TGTGCCAGCAGCTCGGGACAGACCTATGGCTACACCTTC

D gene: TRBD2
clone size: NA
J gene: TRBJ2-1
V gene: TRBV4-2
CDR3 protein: CASSLLAGVEQFF
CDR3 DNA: TGTGCCAGCAGCCTCCTAGCGGGAGTGGAGCAGTTCTTC

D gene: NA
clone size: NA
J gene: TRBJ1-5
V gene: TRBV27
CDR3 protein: CASSFERNQPQHF
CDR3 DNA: TGTGCCAGCAGTTTTGAGCGCAATCAGCCCCAGCATTTT

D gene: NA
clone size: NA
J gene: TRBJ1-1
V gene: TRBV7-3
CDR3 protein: CASSAGGVTEAFF
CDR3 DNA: TGTGCCAGCAGCGCGGGGGGTGTGACTGAAGCTTTCTTT

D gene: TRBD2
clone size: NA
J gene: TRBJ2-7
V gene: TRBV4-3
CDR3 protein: CASSRRTSGYEQYF
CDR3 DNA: TGCGCCAGCAGCAGGCGGACTAGCGGCTACGAGCAGTACTTC

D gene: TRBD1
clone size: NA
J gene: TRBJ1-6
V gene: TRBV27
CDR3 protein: CASSFRQGTSPLHF
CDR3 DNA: TGTGCCAGCAGTTTCAGACAGGGAACGTCACCCCTCCACTTT

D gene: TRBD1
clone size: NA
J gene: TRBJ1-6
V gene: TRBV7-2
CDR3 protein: CASSSTGSNSPLHF
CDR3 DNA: TGTGCCAGCAGCTCGACAGGGAGTAATTCACCCCTCCACTTT

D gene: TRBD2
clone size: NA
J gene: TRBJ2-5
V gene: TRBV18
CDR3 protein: CASSPAAGGRGLETQYF
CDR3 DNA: TGTGCCAGCTCACCCGCGGCGGGGGGCCGGGGTCTGGAGACCCAGTACTTC

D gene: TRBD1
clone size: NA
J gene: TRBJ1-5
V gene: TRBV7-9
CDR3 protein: CASSRTGGNQPQHF
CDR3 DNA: TGTGCCAGCAGCCGGACAGGCGGAAATCAGCCCCAGCATTTT

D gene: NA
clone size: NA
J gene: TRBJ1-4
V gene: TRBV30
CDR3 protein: CAWSGGNGFNEKLFF
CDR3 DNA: TGTGCCTGGAGTGGAGGTAACGGGTTTAATGAAAAACTGTTTTTT

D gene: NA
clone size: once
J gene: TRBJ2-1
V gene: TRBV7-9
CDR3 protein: CASSLAGARNEQFF
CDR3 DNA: TGTGCCAGCAGCTTAGCGGGGGCGCGAAATGAGCAGTTCTTC

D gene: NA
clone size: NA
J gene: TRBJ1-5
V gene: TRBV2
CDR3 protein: CASRDTITNQPQHF
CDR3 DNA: TGTGCCAGTCGGGACACCATAACCAATCAGCCCCAGCATTTT

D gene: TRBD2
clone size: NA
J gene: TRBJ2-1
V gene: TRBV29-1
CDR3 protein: CSVSRPRTSGRHTPRYNEQFF
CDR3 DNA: TGCAGCGTTTCCCGCCCCCGGACTAGCGGGAGGCACACGCCGCGATACAATGAGCAGTTCTTC

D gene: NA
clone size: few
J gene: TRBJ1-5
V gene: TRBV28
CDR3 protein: CASSLSGSNQPQHF
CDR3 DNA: TGTGCCAGCAGTTTAAGCGGGAGCAATCAGCCCCAGCATTTT

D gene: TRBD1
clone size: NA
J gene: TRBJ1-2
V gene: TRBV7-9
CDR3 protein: CASFRGDSPGYTF
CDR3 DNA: TGTGCCAGCTTTAGGGGGGACAGTCCCGGCTACACCTTC

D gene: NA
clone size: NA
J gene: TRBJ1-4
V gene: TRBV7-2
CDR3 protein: CASSLGPGRHEKLFF
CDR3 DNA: TGTGCCAGCAGCTTAGGGCCAGGGCGGCATGAAAAACTGTTTTTT

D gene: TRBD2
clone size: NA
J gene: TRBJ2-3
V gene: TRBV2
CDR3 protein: CASSSSGTSGASTDTQYF
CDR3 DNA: TGTGCCAGCAGTTCGTCCGGGACTAGCGGGGCTAGCACAGATACGCAGTATTTT

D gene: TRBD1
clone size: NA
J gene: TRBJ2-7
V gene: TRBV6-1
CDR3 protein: CASSEGGQGVYEQYF
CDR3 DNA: TGTGCCAGCAGTGAAGGGGGACAGGGAGTCTACGAGCAGTACTTC

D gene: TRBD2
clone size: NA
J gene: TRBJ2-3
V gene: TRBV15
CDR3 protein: CATSRGGGGHTDTQYF
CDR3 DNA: TGTGCCACCAGCAGGGGGGGCGGGGGGCACACAGATACGCAGTATTTT

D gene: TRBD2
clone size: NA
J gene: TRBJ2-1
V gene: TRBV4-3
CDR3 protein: CASSQGLAGGRYEQFF
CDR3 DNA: TGCGCCAGCAGCCAAGGACTAGCGGGAGGCAGGTATGAGCAGTTCTTC

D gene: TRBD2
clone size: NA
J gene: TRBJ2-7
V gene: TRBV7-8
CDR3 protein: CASTVLAGGRVQYF
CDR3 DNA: TGTGCCAGCACCGTACTAGCGGGGGGGCGGGTGCAGTACTTC

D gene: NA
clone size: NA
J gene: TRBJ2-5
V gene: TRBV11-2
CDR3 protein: CASSLGRQAGETQYF
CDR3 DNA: TGTGCCAGCAGCTTAGGGCGGCAGGCGGGGGAGACCCAGTACTTC

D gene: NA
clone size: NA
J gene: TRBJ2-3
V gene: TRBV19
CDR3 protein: CASSPGRTDTQYF
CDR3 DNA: TGTGCCAGTAGCCCAGGAAGAACAGATACGCAGTATTTT

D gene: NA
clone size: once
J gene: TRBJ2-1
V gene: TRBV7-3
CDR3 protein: CASSLTIGGYNEQFF
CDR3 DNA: TGTGCCAGCAGCCTAACTATCGGAGGATACAATGAGCAGTTCTTC

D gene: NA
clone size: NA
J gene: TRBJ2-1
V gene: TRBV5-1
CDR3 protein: CASSLYERRNEQFF
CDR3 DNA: TGCGCCAGCAGCTTGTACGAGCGGAGAAATGAGCAGTTCTTC

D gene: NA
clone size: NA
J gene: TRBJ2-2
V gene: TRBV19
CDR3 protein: CASSIWGVIAGELFF
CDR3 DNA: TGTGCCAGTAGTATATGGGGGGTTATCGCCGGGGAGCTGTTTTTT

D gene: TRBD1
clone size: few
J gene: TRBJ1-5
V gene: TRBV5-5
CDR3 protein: CASSIGTGAENQPQHF
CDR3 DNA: TGTGCCAGCAGCATCGGGACAGGCGCTGAAAATCAGCCCCAGCATTTT

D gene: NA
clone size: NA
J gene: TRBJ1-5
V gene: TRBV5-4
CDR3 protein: CASSSEANQPQHF
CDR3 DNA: TGTGCCAGCAGCTCCGAAGCTAATCAGCCCCAGCATTTT

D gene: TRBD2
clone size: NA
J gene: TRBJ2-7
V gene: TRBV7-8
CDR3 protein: CASSGTSGTAEQYF
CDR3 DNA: TGTGCCAGCTCAGGGACTAGCGGGACCGCCGAGCAGTACTTC

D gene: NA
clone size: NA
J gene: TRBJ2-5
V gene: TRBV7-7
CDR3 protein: CASSLYGRDQETQYF
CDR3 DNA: TGTGCTAGCAGCTTATATGGGCGGGACCAAGAGACCCAGTACTTC

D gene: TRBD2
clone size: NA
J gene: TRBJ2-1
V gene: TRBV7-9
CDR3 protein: CSSSVGGLAPWNEQFF
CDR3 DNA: TGTTCCAGCAGCGTAGGGGGACTAGCGCCTTGGAATGAGCAGTTCTTC

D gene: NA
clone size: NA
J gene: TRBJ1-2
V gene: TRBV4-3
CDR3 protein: CASSQEGGLSGGYTF
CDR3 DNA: TGCGCCAGCAGCCAAGAGGGGGGGCTTTCTGGTGGCTACACCTTC

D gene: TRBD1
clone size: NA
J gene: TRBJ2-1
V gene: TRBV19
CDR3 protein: CASSINPRTGTYNEQFF
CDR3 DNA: TGTGCCAGTAGTATTAATCCACGGACAGGGACTTACAATGAGCAGTTCTTC

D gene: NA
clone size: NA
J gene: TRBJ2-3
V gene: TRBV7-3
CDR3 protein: CASSFPASGTDTQYF
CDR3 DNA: TGTGCCAGCAGCTTTCCCGCCTCGGGCACAGATACGCAGTATTTT

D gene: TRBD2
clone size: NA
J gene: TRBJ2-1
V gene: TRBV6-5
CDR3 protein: CASSYSVDGGSDEQFF
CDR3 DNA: TGTGCCAGCAGTTACTCGGTTGATGGCGGGAGCGATGAGCAGTTCTTC

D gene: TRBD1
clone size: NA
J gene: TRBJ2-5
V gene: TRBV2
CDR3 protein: CASRNRGGQYF
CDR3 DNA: TGTGCCAGCAGAAACAGGGGCGGGCAGTACTTC

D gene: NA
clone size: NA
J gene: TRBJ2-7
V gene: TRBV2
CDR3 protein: CASRRQADEQYF
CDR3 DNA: TGTGCCAGCAGGCGACAGGCGGACGAGCAGTACTTC